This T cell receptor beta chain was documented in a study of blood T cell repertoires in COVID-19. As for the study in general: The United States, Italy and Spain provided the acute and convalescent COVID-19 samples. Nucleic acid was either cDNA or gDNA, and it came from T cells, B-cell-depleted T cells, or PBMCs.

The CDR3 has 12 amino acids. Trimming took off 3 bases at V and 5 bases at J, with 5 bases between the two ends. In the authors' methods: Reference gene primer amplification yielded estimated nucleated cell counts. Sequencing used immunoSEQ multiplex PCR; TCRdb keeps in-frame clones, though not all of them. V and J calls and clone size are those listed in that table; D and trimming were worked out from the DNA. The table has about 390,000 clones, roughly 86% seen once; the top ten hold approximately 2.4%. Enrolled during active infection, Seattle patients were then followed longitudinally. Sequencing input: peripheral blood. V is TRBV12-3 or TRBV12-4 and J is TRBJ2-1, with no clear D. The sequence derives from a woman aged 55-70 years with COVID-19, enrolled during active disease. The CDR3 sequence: CASSFLDNEQFF. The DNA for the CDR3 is TGTGCCAGCAGTTTCCTAGACAATGAGCAGTTCTTC.